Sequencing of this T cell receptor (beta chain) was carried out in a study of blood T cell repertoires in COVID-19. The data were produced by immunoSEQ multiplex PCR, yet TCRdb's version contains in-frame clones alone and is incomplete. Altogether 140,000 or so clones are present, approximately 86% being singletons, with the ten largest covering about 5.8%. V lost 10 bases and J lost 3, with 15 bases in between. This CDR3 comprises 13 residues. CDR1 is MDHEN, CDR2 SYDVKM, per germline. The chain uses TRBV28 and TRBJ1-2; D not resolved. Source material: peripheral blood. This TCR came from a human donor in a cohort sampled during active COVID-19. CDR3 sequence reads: CATKGGTYYGYTF. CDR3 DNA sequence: TGTGCCACCAAGGGAGGCACTTACTATGGCTACACCTTC.